This T cell receptor (beta chain) was sequenced for a study of radiation and T cells in renal cell carcinoma. Overall study: Nephrectomy followed 15 Gy stereotactic body radiation by 4 weeks. Study-wide points: Without pretreatment biopsies, baseline tumor clonotype presence was undetermined. Top tumor clonotypes rose in blood 2 weeks post-radiation, then contracted.

Indicated time point: baseline pretreatment blood. Treatment denoted: 15 Gy SBRT to primary tumor, nephrectomy 4 weeks later. This renal cell carcinoma was of the clear cell type. Profiling relied on immunoSEQ multiplex PCR, and the TCRdb table lists in-frame clones only, not all of them. This table has 95,000 or so clones, around 88% appearing once. On this clone: Antigen: not known.

This TCR was sampled from a man aged 50 to 60 with renal cell carcinoma. Sequencing used blood, obtained from a patient whose treatment included radiotherapy and nephrectomy.

The CDR3 DNA is TGTGCCTGGACTCTTGGACGGACCTACAATGAGCAGTTCTTC. Protein sequence: CAWTLGRTYNEQFF. The chain has TRBV30 and TRBJ2-1; no clear D. This CDR3 has 14 residues. V was clipped by 4 bases and J by 2 bases, with 12 bases between them. The germline gives CDR1 GTSNPN, CDR2 SVGIG (reference sequence).